This entry concerns a single TCR beta chain. The target antigen is unknown. The sample comes from a study of CD8+CD57+ T cells in acquired aplastic anemia. Genomic DNA served as template for TCR beta VDJ and CDR3 profiling. TCRdb re-derived calls from the reads in MiXCR, one entry per CDR3 protein. Among about 270,000 distinct CDR3 sequences, approximately 79% were seen once, and the ten largest hold 40% to 50%. CDR3 length: 12 residues. V lost 6 bases, J lost 8 bases, and 16 bases lay in between. The V gene's germline CDR1 is DFQATT and CDR2 SNEGSKA (reference sequence). Study-wide results and limits: With respect to CD8+ Simpson's diversity, patients and controls did not differ significantly.

The authors sequenced patients whose flow cytometry had shown CD8+CD57+ cell expansion. This chain connects TRBV20-1 to TRBJ1-2; unclear D gene. Sequencing was done on a sample of sorted CD4+, CD8+, or CD8+CD57+ T cells (not recorded which) from PBMCs. The TCR sequence derives from a human donor with aplastic anemia. CDR3 region: CSAKEGSSGYTF. CDR3 coding DNA: TGCAGTGCCAAGGAAGGGAGCAGCGGCTACACCTTC.